These T cell receptor beta chains were read from a single sample in a study of CXCR3-negative and CXCR3-positive naive CD8 T cells. TCRdb re-called the 5' RACE reads and catalogs CDR3 proteins one per entry, DNA excluded. Recorded for this sample: some 100,000 distinct CDR3 sequences. The sequencing input was naive CXCR3+ CD8+ T cells from blood. Receptors originate from a human donor in good health. Some clones in this sample may be carry-over from other donors' samples. The CDR3 runs from the conserved cysteine through the conserved F or W.

TRBV15	TRBJ2-2	CATSKDRLTGELFF
TRBV11-3	TRBJ2-1	CASSFIAGTEQFF
TRBV5-4	TRBJ2-2	CASSKGLVSGELFF
TRBV4-1	TRBJ2-7	CASSPGTASYEQYF
TRBV5-1	TRBJ2-7	CASSLEVGYEQYF
TRBV5-1	TRBJ2-1	CASSPLDSYNEQFF
TRBV28	TRBJ2-3	CASTLALGGWADTQYF
TRBV7-2	TRBJ2-3	CASSPRVAGTSGGMRTDTQYF
TRBV29-1	TRBJ2-7	CSGQSSSYEQYF
TRBV11-2	TRBJ2-2	CASSLIKTGDTGELFF
TRBV29-1	TRBJ1-1	CSVEDLFGQVNTEAFF
TRBV28	TRBJ2-7	CASSPLGGESSYEQYF
TRBV2	TRBJ1-2	CARRGIGGGYTF
TRBV13	TRBJ1-1	CASSLGANTEAFF
TRBV12-3/TRBV12-4	TRBJ1-2	CASSLALRGLDYGYTF
TRBV4-1	TRBJ2-1	CASSQELAGLNNEQFF
TRBV10-3	TRBJ2-7	CAISESEAVYTYEQYF
TRBV15	TRBJ2-5	CATSRDRGVSETQYF
TRBV6-4	TRBJ2-3	CASSDSPGTGEDTQYF
TRBV6-5	TRBJ2-1	CASSYSGDNEQFF
TRBV2	TRBJ1-1	CASRSTPTEAFF
TRBV12-3/TRBV12-4	TRBJ2-7	CASSLGGGPTTYEQYF